These 24 T cell receptor beta chains came from one sample sequenced in a study of T cell responses to AZD1222 COVID-19 vaccine. TCRdb's table, derived via immunoSEQ multiplex PCR, lists solely in-frame clones and lacks some. The data show approximately 83,000 clones, with under 95% seen just once and less than 5.5% held by the top ten. The material sequenced was peripheral blood, taken on day 0 of MenACWY control vaccination. Source of these receptors: an adult in good health.

The chain uses TRBV19 and TRBJ1-4, with TRBD1 as a possible D gene (5 bases). Trimming removed 5 bases from V and 6 bases from J, with 10 bases in between. The CDR3 is 13 amino acids. The V gene's germline CDR1 is LNHDA and CDR2 SQIVND (reference sequence). For the CDR3, the DNA is TGTGCCAGTAGTCGGGGACGGGATGAAAAACTGTTTTTT. As protein: CASSRGRDEKLFF.

V is TRBV10-2 and J is TRBJ1-1, with D maybe TRBD1 (5 bases). This CDR3 has 13 amino acids. V was cut by 6 bases and J by 7 bases, with 15 bases left in between. Germline V lookup: CDR1 WSHSY, CDR2 SAAADI. The CDR3 is CASRQAAADEAFF. CDR3 sequence (DNA): TGCGCCAGCAGACAGGCTGCTGCGGATGAAGCTTTCTTT.

This clone was detected a few times. Other DNA sequences from this sample encode an identical CDR3 as well. The chain combines TRBV30 with TRBJ2-7; a weak D match, TRBD2 (6 bases). The V end lost 0 bases, the J end lost 4 bases, and 7 bases lay between the germline ends. The CDR3 consists of 12 residues. Germline lookup yields CDR1 GTSNPN and CDR2 SVGIG (reference sequence). The CDR3 loop reads CAWSVGGYEQYF. As DNA, the CDR3 is TGTGCCTGGAGTGTTGGGGGGTACGAGCAGTACTTC.

This clone has just one count. V gene TRBV29-1 combines with J gene TRBJ2-2; TRBD1 or TRBD2 may be the D gene (6 bases each). Per germline, CDR1 SQVTM and CDR2 ANQGSEA. The CDR3 extends over 12 amino acids. Trimming left V 5 bases short and J 5 bases short, with 9 bases between. CDR3 in DNA: TGCAGCGTTAGGGGGGATACCGGGGAGCTGTTTTTT. It is translated as CSVRGDTGELFF.

The genes are TRBV19 and TRBJ1-2; 7 bases match TRBD1. Germline V gene data show CDR1 as LNHDA and CDR2 as SQIVND (reference sequence). V gave up 3 bases and J gave up 0 bases; unmatched junction bases: 4. This CDR3 region has 15 residues. The CDR3 loop is CASSIATGPNYGYTF. In DNA, the CDR3 is TGTGCCAGTAGTATTGCGACAGGGCCTAACTATGGCTACACCTTC.

V is TRBV23-1 and J is TRBJ1-6; D unclear. TRBV23-1 is labeled an ORF, and its function is uncertain. The CDR3 extends over 14 amino acids. V gave up 7 bases and J gave up 6 bases, with 13 bases separating them. The CDR3 reads CASTGRTSNSPLHF. The CDR3 DNA sequence: TGCGCCAGCACGGGCAGGACCTCTAATTCACCCCTCCACTTT.

V gene TRBV5-6 combines with J gene TRBJ2-3; 12 positions match TRBD2. Trimming took 0 bases from V and 3 from J; bases not matched to a gene: 8. CDR3 size: 18 residues. The germline CDR1 and CDR2 sequences are SGHDT and YYEEEE. The CDR3 bases are TGTGCCAGCAGCTTGGTGGGTCTGACTAGCGGGAGTACAGATACGCAGTATTTT. The encoded protein is CASSLVGLTSGSTDTQYF.

The chain is built from TRBV2 and TRBJ2-2; TRBD2 matches at 16 bases. This CDR3 comprises 17 residues. Germline trimming cut 0 bases from V and 10 bases from J; bases unmatched to any gene: 5. Germline loops: CDR1 SNHLY, CDR2 FYNNEI. CDR3 protein: CASSEAGTSGRAKELFF. The CDR3 DNA reads TGTGCCAGCAGTGAAGCGGGGACTAGCGGGAGGGCCAAGGAGCTGTTTTTT. The complete variable domain, with remaining parts taken from reference TRBV2 and TRBJ2-2, reads EPEVTQTPSHQVTQMGQEVILRCVPISNHLYFYWYRQILGQKVEFLVSFYNNEISEKSEIFDDQFSVERPDGSNFTLKIRSTKLEDSAMYFCASSEAGTSGRAKELFFGEGSRLTVL.

The rearrangement links TRBV19 to TRBJ2-2, with TRBD2 matching 7 bases. This CDR3 region has 16 residues. Germline V CDR1 and CDR2: LNHDA, SQIVND (reference sequence). The trim removed 6 bases at V and 4 bases at J, leaving 11 bases unmatched. CDR3 in amino acids: CASRGGRARGTGELFF. In nucleotides, the CDR3 is TGTGCCAGTAGAGGAGGGAGGGCCCGGGGCACCGGGGAGCTGTTTTTT.

The chain recombines TRBV5-4 with TRBJ2-3; D remains unclear. Trimming took off 5 bases at V and 2 bases at J, with 9 bases between the two ends. This CDR3 has 13 residues. Germline V gene lookup returns CDR1 SGHNT and CDR2 YYREEE (reference sequence). The CDR3 coding sequence is TGTGCCAGCAGTCGACAACTCACAGATACGCAGTATTTT. Translated: CASSRQLTDTQYF.

The genes are TRBV2 and TRBJ2-7, with TRBD1 matching over 7 bases. The trim removed 9 bases at V and 1 base at J, leaving 9 bases unmatched. Germline-derived CDR1 and CDR2 are SNHLY and FYNNEI. This CDR3 has 14 amino acids. This CDR3 is CARDREQGSYEQYF. The CDR3 DNA reads TGTGCCAGAGACCGGGAACAGGGGTCCTACGAGCAGTACTTC.

The CDR3 DNA reads TGTGCCTGGGGTGGGAGGGGCAATCAGCCCCAGCATTTT. Amino acid sequence: CAWGGRGNQPQHF. The chain employs TRBV30 and TRBJ1-5, with D unresolved. The CDR3 length is 13 residues. With 5 bases removed from V and 2 bases from J, the gap between germline ends came to 10 bases. CDR1 and CDR2 from the germline V gene are GTSNPN and SVGIG (reference sequence). Supplemented by reference TRBV30 and TRBJ1-5, the full variable domain reads SQTIHQWPATLVQPVGSPLSLECTVEGTSNPNLYWYRQAAGRGLQLLFYSVGIGQISSEVPQNLSASRPQDRQFILSSKKLLLSDSGFYLCAWGGRGNQPQHFGDGTRLSIL.

The count of this clone is one. The chain joins TRBV5-8 to TRBJ1-1; D is unclear. The V end was cut by 5 bases, the J end by 10 bases, with 15 bases between. The CDR3 length is 12 residues. From germline, CDR1 is SGHTS and CDR2 YDEGEE. The CDR3 loop reads CASRVVGSGAFF. The CDR3 nucleotides read TGTGCCAGCAGGGTTGTCGGGTCGGGAGCTTTCTTT.

This chain links TRBV3-1 (or the pseudogene TRBV3-2) with TRBJ2-1; no definite D call. The CDR3 is 13 residues long. CDR1 is LGHDT, CDR2 YNNKEL, per germline (reference sequence). The V gene lost 0 bases and the J gene lost 9 bases, with 9 bases spanning the gap. CDR3 sequence: CASSQDRHTEQFF. In nucleotides, the CDR3 is TGTGCCAGCAGCCAAGACCGACACACTGAGCAGTTCTTC.

The rearrangement joins TRBV12-3 or TRBV12-4 to TRBJ1-1, with D perhaps matching TRBD1 (5 bases). V lost 7 bases and J 9 bases, leaving 15 bases between the germline ends. CDR3 size: 12 residues. The CDR3 nucleotides are TGTGCCAGCATCATGGTGGGGACCAAAGCTTTCTTT. It is translated as CASIMVGTKAFF.

The chain employs TRBV27 and TRBJ2-3, with a possible D match to TRBD2 (6 bases). Trimming removed 8 bases at V and 4 bases at J, with 16 bases between. CDR3 length: 14 amino acids. CDR1 and CDR2 (germline): MNHEY, SMNVEV (reference sequence). CDR3: CASSTEGPADTQYF. The CDR3 DNA sequence: TGTGCCAGCTCGACGGAGGGCCCAGCAGATACGCAGTATTTT.

The chain couples TRBV3-1 (or the pseudogene TRBV3-2) to TRBJ2-5; D is unresolved. From germline, CDR1 is LGHDT and CDR2 YNNKEL (reference sequence). The germline V and J ends were trimmed by 8 bases and 3 bases, with 7 bases remaining between them. The CDR3 is 11 amino acids. CDR3 sequence: CASRTEETQYF. CDR3 nucleotide sequence: TGTGCCAGCCGAACGGAAGAGACCCAGTACTTC.

This clone has just a few counts. V gene TRBV6-5 combines with J gene TRBJ1-2, with 8 bases lining up with TRBD1. Germline CDR1 is MNHEY and CDR2 is SVGAGI. CDR3 length equals 14 residues. V lost 0 bases, J lost 4 bases, and 1 base stayed unmatched. The CDR3 DNA is TGTGCCAGCAGTTACTCGCAGGGGGCCTATGGCTACACCTTC. This translates into CASSYSQGAYGYTF.

The genes are TRBV28 and TRBJ1-3, with D unclear. The V end was cut by 3 bases, the J end by 4 bases, with 13 bases between. Per the germline V gene, CDR1 is MDHEN and CDR2 is SYDVKM. This CDR3 is built from 15 residues. This chain's CDR3 is CASSFSSSGGNTIYF. The CDR3 DNA reads TGTGCCAGCAGTTTTAGTTCGAGTGGGGGAAACACCATATATTTT.

This clone was seen once. This chain links TRBV25-1 with TRBJ2-4, with a possible D match to TRBD2 (5 bases). V lost 2 bases and J lost 7, with 21 bases in between. The germline V gene encodes CDR1 MGHDK and CDR2 SYGVNS. The CDR3 length is 17 residues. CDR3: CASSEPNLSGRSNIQYF. The CDR3 DNA reads as TGTGCCAGCAGTGAACCCAACCTTAGTGGGAGAAGTAACATTCAGTACTTC.

This clone was seen once. V gene TRBV6-1 combines with J gene TRBJ1-5; no clear D. This CDR3 spans 12 amino acids. CDR1 and CDR2 (germline): MNHNS, SASEGT. V lost 1 base and J lost 6, with 4 bases in between. The CDR3 DNA follows: TGTGCCAGCAGTGAAGGTAGTCAGCCCCAGCATTTT. It yields the protein CASSEGSQPQHF.

This chain connects TRBV28 to TRBJ2-2; 7 bases align to TRBD1. V shed 3 bases, J shed 6 bases, and the junction held 1 base outside the gene matches. The germline V gene has CDR1 MDHEN and CDR2 SYDVKM. The CDR3 extends over 13 amino acids. The CDR3 loop reads CASSLDRSGELFF. CDR3 bases: TGTGCCAGCAGTTTGGACAGGTCCGGGGAGCTGTTTTTT.

The chain is built from TRBV10-1 and TRBJ2-3, with D possibly matching TRBD2 (5 bases). From germline, CDR1 is WNHNN and CDR2 SYGVQD (reference sequence). This CDR3 is 11 amino acids long. The V end lost 4 bases, the J end lost 9 bases, and 8 bases lay between the germline ends. The CDR3 reads CASSVGITQYF. CDR3 DNA: TGCGCCAGCAGTGTCGGGATCACGCAGTATTTT.

V gene TRBV11-2 combines with J gene TRBJ2-5; the D gene is possibly TRBD1 (7 bases). Trimming stripped 5 bases from V and 8 bases from J, with 21 bases between. Per germline, CDR1 SGHAT and CDR2 FQNNGV. The CDR3 sequence is 15 residues long. The CDR3, as DNA: TGTGCCAGCAGCCCAGGGGGGAGGCCCCCAGGAACCCAGTACTTC. It encodes CASSPGGRPPGTQYF. The full variable domain, completed using reference TRBV11-2 and TRBJ2-5, is EAGVAQSPRYKIIEKRQSVAFWCNPISGHATLYWYQQILGQGPKLLIQFQNNGVVDDSQLPKDRFSAERLKGVDSTLKIQPAKLEDSAVYLCASSPGGRPPGTQYFGPGTRLLVL.